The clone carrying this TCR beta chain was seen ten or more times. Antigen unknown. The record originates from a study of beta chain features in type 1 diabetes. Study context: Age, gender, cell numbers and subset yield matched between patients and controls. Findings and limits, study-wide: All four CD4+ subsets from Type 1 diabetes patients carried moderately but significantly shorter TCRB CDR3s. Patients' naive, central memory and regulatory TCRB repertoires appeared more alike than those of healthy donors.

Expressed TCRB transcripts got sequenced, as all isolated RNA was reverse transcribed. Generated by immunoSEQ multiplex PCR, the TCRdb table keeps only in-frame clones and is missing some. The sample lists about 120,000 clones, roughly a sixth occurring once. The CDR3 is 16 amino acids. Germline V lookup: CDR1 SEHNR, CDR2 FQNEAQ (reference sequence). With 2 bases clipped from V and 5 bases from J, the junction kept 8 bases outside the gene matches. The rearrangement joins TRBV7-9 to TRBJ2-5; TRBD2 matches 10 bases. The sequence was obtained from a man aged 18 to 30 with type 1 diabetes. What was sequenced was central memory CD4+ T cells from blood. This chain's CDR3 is CASSLRASGRGETQYF. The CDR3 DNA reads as TGTGCCAGCAGCTTAAGGGCCAGCGGGAGGGGTGAGACCCAGTACTTC. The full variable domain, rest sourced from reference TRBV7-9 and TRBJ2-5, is DTGVSQNPRHKITKRGQNVTFRCDPISEHNRLYWYRQTLGQGPEFLTYFQNEAQLEKSRLLSDRFSAERPKGSFSTLEIQRTEQGDSAMYLCASSLRASGRGETQYFGPGTRLLVL.